A selection of T cell receptor beta chains follows, all from one sample in a study of T cell repertoires in aging, cancer and after chemotherapy. TCRdb independently ran MiXCR on the multiplex PCR reads; one entry per CDR3 protein. The data show several hundred distinct CDR3 sequences, 25% to 35% seen once. Sequenced: blood. These receptors came from a human donor with a solid tumor. Both conserved end residues are trimmed from each CDR3.

V gene	J gene	CDR3 length	CDR3 protein
TRBV19	TRBJ2-1	13	ASSLRGNLNNEQF
TRBV18	TRBJ1-4	13	ASSQDRDSNEKLF
TRBV14	TRBJ1-2	12	ASSFSDRVYGYT
TRBV5-6	TRBJ1-1	12	ASSLQGIGTEAF
TRBV6-4	TRBJ2-3	11	ASSEGGTDTQY
TRBV12-3/TRBV12-4	TRBJ1-2	13	ASSLTPAGNYGYT
TRBV6-1	TRBJ1-1	13	ASSEADRLGTEAF
TRBV7-6	TRBJ2-2	11	ASALGNTGELF
TRBV6-1	TRBJ1-2	11	ASSLDRNYGYT
TRBV7-2	TRBJ1-1	8	ASSTGSAF
TRBV10-3	TRBJ2-7	11	AIKLQGSYEQY
TRBV7-9	TRBJ1-1	12	ASSPTGENTEAF
TRBV18	TRBJ2-6	16	ASSLNRVLDSGANVLT
TRBV30	TRBJ2-3	15	AWSRGVTSGGADTQY
TRBV7-3	TRBJ2-3	15	ASSLRASGSRSDTQY
TRBV20-1	TRBJ1-1	12	SAQSGDRHTEAF
TRBV27	TRBJ2-3	15	ASSSVSSAIQGATQY
TRBV28	TRBJ1-2	13	ASRLGGTVNYGYT
TRBV6-1	TRBJ1-2	15	ASSSHNAGAVNQGYT
TRBV6-2/TRBV6-3	TRBJ2-2	13	ASSFSGPRAGELF
TRBV6-1	TRBJ2-1	13	ASRMTSGDYNEQF
TRBV27	TRBJ1-6	18	ASSSSGGQGAIGRNSPLH
TRBV13	TRBJ2-3	11	ASSLVVVDTQY
TRBV20-1	TRBJ2-3	12	SAVLDRSTDTQY
TRBV12-3/TRBV12-4	TRBJ1-4	12	ASSKGQGREKLF
TRBV12-3/TRBV12-4	TRBJ1-1	12	ASSYHRVQTEAF
TRBV6-5	TRBJ1-5	12	ASSRDEGNQPQH
TRBV10-3	TRBJ2-3	11	ATRDTDTDTQY
TRBV7-6	TRBJ2-5	15	ASSLAVRAGDGETQY
TRBV27	TRBJ2-7	12	ASSLVRGSYEQY
TRBV5-1	TRBJ2-3	10	ASSLVADTQY